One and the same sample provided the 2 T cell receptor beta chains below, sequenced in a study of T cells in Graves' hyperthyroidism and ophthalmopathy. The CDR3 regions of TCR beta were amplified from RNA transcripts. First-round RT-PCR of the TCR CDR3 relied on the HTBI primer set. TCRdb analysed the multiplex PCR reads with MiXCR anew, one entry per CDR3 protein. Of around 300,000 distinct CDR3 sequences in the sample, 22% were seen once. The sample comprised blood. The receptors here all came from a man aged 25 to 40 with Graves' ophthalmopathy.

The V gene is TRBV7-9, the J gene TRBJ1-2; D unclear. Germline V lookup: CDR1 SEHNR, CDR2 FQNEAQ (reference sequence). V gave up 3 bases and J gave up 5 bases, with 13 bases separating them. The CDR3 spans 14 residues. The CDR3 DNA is TGTGCCAGCAGCTTCGAAAGAACATTATATGGCTACACCTTC. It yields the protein CASSFERTLYGYTF.

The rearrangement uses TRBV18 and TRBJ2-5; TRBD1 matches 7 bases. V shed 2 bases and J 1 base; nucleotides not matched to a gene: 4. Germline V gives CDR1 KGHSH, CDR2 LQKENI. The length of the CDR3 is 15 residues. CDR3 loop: CASSPGDRVQETQYF. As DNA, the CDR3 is TGTGCCAGCTCACCAGGAGACAGGGTCCAAGAGACCCAGTACTTC.